A selection of T cell receptor beta chains follows, all from one sample in a study of shared clonotypes between healthy human individuals. Assay: immunoSEQ multiplex PCR; the TCRdb copy retains only in-frame clones and omits some. The repertoire includes approximately 1.4 million clones, approximately 98% of them detected once, and about 0.4% sits in the top ten. The source material was naive CD4+ T cells sorted from blood. These TCRs come from a man aged 25-45 years in good health. Each CDR3 is given with its conserved first and last residue. The D gene is left open where the match is weak. Clone size is given for some rows only: seen once, a few or many times, or a class if the clone is expanded.

j_gene: TRBJ2-7; abundance: once; d_gene: TRBD1; v_gene: TRBV29-1; CDR3aa: CSVGNRGLYEQYF; CDR3nt: TGCAGCGTTGGAAACAGGGGCCTCTACGAGCAGTACTTC
j_gene: TRBJ2-2; abundance: NA; d_gene: TRBD2; v_gene: TRBV4-2; CDR3aa: CASSQVASGRGLGNTGELFF; CDR3nt: TGTGCCAGCAGCCAAGTCGCTAGCGGGAGGGGCTTGGGGAACACCGGGGAGCTGTTTTTT
j_gene: TRBJ2-1; abundance: NA; d_gene: TRBD2; v_gene: TRBV7-3; CDR3aa: CASSRGLAETYNEQFF; CDR3nt: TGTGCCAGCAGCCGCGGGCTAGCGGAGACCTACAATGAGCAGTTCTTC
j_gene: TRBJ1-1; abundance: NA; d_gene: TRBD1; v_gene: TRBV28; CDR3aa: CASLNPGTGNTEAFF; CDR3nt: TGTGCCAGCCTCAACCCCGGGACAGGGAACACTGAAGCTTTCTTT
j_gene: TRBJ2-1; abundance: NA; d_gene: TRBD2; v_gene: TRBV9; CDR3aa: CASSGVGLAGGNEQFF; CDR3nt: TGTGCCAGCAGCGGGGTCGGGCTAGCGGGAGGCAATGAGCAGTTCTTC
j_gene: TRBJ2-5; abundance: NA; d_gene: TRBD1; v_gene: TRBV5-4; CDR3aa: CASSGTGTGGETQYF; CDR3nt: TGTGCCAGCAGCGGAACCGGGACAGGGGGAGAGACCCAGTACTTC
j_gene: TRBJ2-7; abundance: NA; d_gene: TRBD2; v_gene: TRBV6-1; CDR3aa: CASSPGGPPGEQYF; CDR3nt: TGTGCCAGCAGCCCGGGAGGACCCCCCGGAGAGCAGTACTTC
j_gene: TRBJ1-5; abundance: once; d_gene: NA; v_gene: TRBV10-3; CDR3aa: CAIGNMGDQPQHF; CDR3nt: TGTGCCATCGGGAACATGGGGGATCAGCCCCAGCATTTT
j_gene: TRBJ2-7; abundance: once; d_gene: TRBD2; v_gene: TRBV5-4; CDR3aa: CASSASGRHEQYF; CDR3nt: TGTGCCAGCAGCGCTTCCGGGAGGCACGAGCAGTACTTC
j_gene: TRBJ1-1; abundance: NA; d_gene: NA; v_gene: TRBV9; CDR3aa: CASSVVLDTEAFF; CDR3nt: TGTGCCAGCAGCGTAGTTTTGGACACTGAAGCTTTCTTT
j_gene: TRBJ1-4; abundance: NA; d_gene: NA; v_gene: TRBV18; CDR3aa: CASSPSGFEKLFF; CDR3nt: TGTGCCAGCTCCCCATCAGGTTTCGAAAAACTGTTTTTT
j_gene: TRBJ2-2; abundance: NA; d_gene: TRBD1; v_gene: TRBV10-1; CDR3aa: CASSEVAGGKGNTGELFF; CDR3nt: TGCGCCAGCAGTGAGGTAGCAGGGGGCAAGGGGAACACCGGGGAGCTGTTTTTT
j_gene: TRBJ2-2; abundance: NA; d_gene: NA; v_gene: TRBV5-1; CDR3aa: CASSSGTNTGELFF; CDR3nt: TGCGCCAGCAGCTCCGGGACAAACACCGGGGAGCTGTTTTTT
j_gene: TRBJ2-2; abundance: NA; d_gene: NA; v_gene: TRBV4-3; CDR3aa: CASSQAVANTGELFF; CDR3nt: TGCGCCAGCAGCCAAGCGGTCGCGAACACCGGGGAGCTGTTTTTT
j_gene: TRBJ2-3; abundance: NA; d_gene: NA; v_gene: TRBV9; CDR3aa: CASSVGAGDTQYF; CDR3nt: TGTGCCAGCAGCGTAGGCGCGGGAGATACGCAGTATTTT
j_gene: TRBJ2-7; abundance: NA; d_gene: TRBD2; v_gene: TRBV10-3; CDR3aa: CAISGGLGYEQYF; CDR3nt: TGTGCCATCAGTGGGGGACTAGGCTACGAGCAGTACTTC
j_gene: TRBJ1-1; abundance: few; d_gene: TRBD1; v_gene: TRBV7-9; CDR3aa: CASSLRQGEAFF; CDR3nt: TGTGCCAGCAGCCTCCGACAGGGTGAAGCTTTCTTT
j_gene: TRBJ2-7; abundance: NA; d_gene: NA; v_gene: TRBV19; CDR3aa: CASSKPGLSYEQYF; CDR3nt: TGTGCCAGTAGTAAGCCAGGGCTTTCCTACGAGCAGTACTTC
j_gene: TRBJ1-5; abundance: NA; d_gene: TRBD1; v_gene: TRBV27; CDR3aa: CASRPYGQASSNQPQHF; CDR3nt: TGTGCCAGCAGGCCCTATGGACAGGCTAGTAGCAATCAGCCCCAGCATTTT
j_gene: TRBJ2-4; abundance: NA; d_gene: TRBD2; v_gene: TRBV5-1; CDR3aa: CASSLVQASGRDVKNIQYF; CDR3nt: TGCGCCAGCAGCTTGGTTCAGGCTAGCGGGAGGGATGTCAAAAACATTCAGTACTTC
j_gene: TRBJ2-5; abundance: NA; d_gene: TRBD1; v_gene: TRBV2; CDR3aa: CASSAGGGQETQYF; CDR3nt: TGTGCCAGCAGTGCAGGGGGCGGGCAAGAGACCCAGTACTTC
j_gene: TRBJ1-1; abundance: NA; d_gene: NA; v_gene: TRBV29-1; CDR3aa: CSVERGRTEAFF; CDR3nt: TGCAGCGTTGAAAGGGGACGGACTGAAGCTTTCTTT
j_gene: TRBJ2-2; abundance: NA; d_gene: NA; v_gene: TRBV18; CDR3aa: CASSPVNTGELFF; CDR3nt: TGTGCCAGCTCACCCGTGAACACCGGGGAGCTGTTTTTT
j_gene: TRBJ2-1; abundance: NA; d_gene: NA; v_gene: TRBV9; CDR3aa: CASSVDGGGNEQFF; CDR3nt: TGTGCCAGCAGCGTAGATGGAGGGGGCAATGAGCAGTTCTTC
j_gene: TRBJ1-2; abundance: NA; d_gene: NA; v_gene: TRBV18; CDR3aa: CASSPPKPGLKNYGYTF; CDR3nt: TGTGCCAGCTCACCACCTAAACCAGGGCTAAAAAACTATGGCTACACCTTC
j_gene: TRBJ2-1; abundance: NA; d_gene: NA; v_gene: TRBV9; CDR3aa: CASSPPGTSRGNEQFF; CDR3nt: TGTGCCAGCAGCCCTCCCGGCACGTCCCGGGGCAATGAGCAGTTCTTC